These 18 T cell receptor beta chains were sequenced from one sample in a study of OX40 agonist ivuxolimab in advanced cancers. Some clones are missing from TCRdb's copy, which holds only in-frame ones; the method was immunoSEQ multiplex PCR. Of about 50,000 clones listed, about nine tenths are singletons. Here the sequenced sample was CD4+ or CD8+ T cells sorted from blood, taken in a trial of the OX40 agonist ivuxolimab. The receptors derive from an adult with an advanced solid tumor such as melanoma, head and neck, liver or kidney cancer.

The chain links TRBV19 to TRBJ1-2; D perhaps matches TRBD1 (5 bases). The CDR3 extends over 16 amino acids. The germline CDR1 and CDR2 sequences are LNHDA and SQIVND (reference sequence). V was cut by 4 bases and J by 3 bases, with 18 bases left in between. The CDR3 region is CASSTLSGDDDYGYTF. The CDR3 DNA reads TGTGCCAGTAGTACCCTGAGCGGGGACGACGACTATGGCTACACCTTC.

The V gene is TRBV6-5, the J gene TRBJ1-1; D is unclear. The CDR3 runs to 14 residues. The germline CDR1 and CDR2 sequences are MNHEY and SVGAGI. V lost 5 bases and J 3 bases, leaving 13 bases between the germline ends. DNA for the CDR3: TGTGCCAGCAGTACTGACGACAAGTACACTGAAGCTTTCTTT. This codes for CASSTDDKYTEAFF.

The V call is TRBV6-5, the J call TRBJ1-2, with no clear D. Germline values: CDR1 MNHEY, CDR2 SVGAGI. V was clipped by 3 bases and J by 8 bases, with 13 bases between them. This CDR3 has 13 residues. The CDR3 nucleotides read TGTGCCAGCAGTTATGGAGCGGCGGGCGGCTACACCTTC. It specifies CASSYGAAGGYTF.

For this clone: Other DNA sequences of this sample code for an identical CDR3. The CDR3 protein is CASSPDRNEQFF. CDR3 bases: TGTGCCAGCAGCCCAGACAGGAATGAGCAGTTCTTC. The J gene is TRBJ2-1, the V gene TRBV7-9, with a weak D call TRBD1 (6 bases). CDR1 is SEHNR and CDR2 is FQNEAQ in the germline V gene (reference sequence). Trimming pared 5 bases from V and 7 bases from J, leaving 9 bases between. The CDR3 spans 12 residues.

The rearrangement uses TRBV27 and TRBJ1-2; D might be TRBD1 (6 bases). Germline V gives CDR1 MNHEY, CDR2 SMNVEV (reference sequence). The CDR3 loop spans 13 amino acids. V was pared by 3 bases and J by 3 bases, with 8 bases between. The CDR3 reads CASSFAGDYGYTF. In DNA, the CDR3 is TGTGCCAGCAGTTTTGCAGGGGACTATGGCTACACCTTC.

V is TRBV6-5 and J is TRBJ2-3; 8 bases fit TRBD1. The V and J ends lost 4 bases and 5 bases, in that order; junction bases with no gene match: 11. The V gene's germline CDR1 is MNHEY and CDR2 SVGAGI. There are 16 residues in the CDR3. CDR3 region: CASSFTGGWGKDTQYF. The CDR3 DNA reads as TGTGCCAGCAGTTTCACAGGGGGGTGGGGAAAAGATACGCAGTATTTT.

The chain employs TRBV30 and TRBJ1-3, with D uncertain. CDR1 is GTSNPN and CDR2 is SVGIG in the germline V gene (reference sequence). This CDR3 region has 14 residues. The germline V and J ends were trimmed by 1 base and 1 base, with 8 bases remaining between them. CDR3 loop: CAWSAARSGNTIYF. CDR3 nucleotide sequence: TGTGCCTGGAGTGCAGCGAGGTCTGGAAACACCATATATTTT.

The chain employs TRBV10-3 and TRBJ2-1, with TRBD1 as a possible D gene (6 bases). The V gene lost 11 bases and the J gene lost 6 bases, with 17 bases spanning the gap. CDR1 and CDR2 from the germline V gene are ENHRY and SYGVKD. This CDR3 region has 13 residues. The CDR3 sequence: CALRTDDTNEQFF. The CDR3 DNA reads as TGTGCCCTAAGGACAGACGACACCAATGAGCAGTTCTTC.

The chain has TRBV7-9 and TRBJ1-2, with 11 bases fitting TRBD1. This CDR3 region has 13 residues. Germline V CDR1 and CDR2: SEHNR, FQNEAQ (reference sequence). CDR3 DNA sequence: TGTGCTACCGGACAGGGGGCAGACTATGGCTACACCTTC. It specifies CATGQGADYGYTF.

The gene calls are TRBV2 and TRBJ2-2; D uncertain. This CDR3 comprises 14 residues. Trimming shortened V by 4 bases and J by 3 bases, and 9 bases separated the two germline ends. Germline V gene lookup returns CDR1 SNHLY and CDR2 FYNNEI. CDR3 sequence: CASSAKVDTGELFF. The DNA of the CDR3 is TGTGCCAGCAGTGCCAAGGTGGACACCGGGGAGCTGTTTTTT.

CDR3 coding DNA: TGTGCCTGGAGCGAGGGTAGGGAGGGAAACATTCAGTACTTC. Amino acid sequence: CAWSEGREGNIQYF. The chain is built from TRBV30 and TRBJ2-4, with 7 positions matching TRBD2. V was pared by 3 bases and J by 6 bases, with 8 bases of the junction left unmatched. This CDR3 has 14 residues. Germline CDR1 and CDR2: GTSNPN and SVGIG (reference sequence).

The chain is built from TRBV27 and TRBJ2-7; D remains ambiguous. Germline CDR1 and CDR2: MNHEY and SMNVEV (reference sequence). The CDR3 totals 14 residues. V was shortened by 6 bases and J by 4 bases, with 16 bases between the two germline ends. DNA of the CDR3: TGTGCCAGCAGCACAACGGGCCTCCTTTACGAGCAGTACTTC. Its translation is CASSTTGLLYEQYF.

V gene TRBV4-1 combines with J gene TRBJ2-1, with TRBD2 matching over 12 bases. V was clipped by 3 bases and J by 9 bases; unmatched bases: 6. This CDR3 region has 15 residues. Germline-derived CDR1 and CDR2 are MGHRA and YSYEKL. CDR3 DNA sequence: TGCGCCAGCAGCCAGGCTAGCGGGGGGGTGAGTGAGCAGTTCTTC. It codes for CASSQASGGVSEQFF.

J is TRBJ2-2 and V is TRBV4-1, with D maybe TRBD2 (6 bases). The CDR3 spans 14 residues. V lost 1 base and J lost 6, with 9 bases in between. Germline V gene data show CDR1 as MGHRA and CDR2 as YSYEKL. Here the CDR3 DNA reads TGCGCCAGCAGCCAAGGGAGGGAGGCCGGGGAGCTGTTTTTT. Translation: CASSQGREAGELFF.

The V gene is TRBV7-9, the J gene TRBJ2-4, with 15 bases lining up with TRBD2. V gave up 5 bases and J gave up 1 base; unmatched junction bases: 6. Germline V gene sequence: CDR1 SEHNR, CDR2 FQNEAQ (reference sequence). The CDR3 length is 18 residues. CDR3 sequence (DNA): TGTGCCAGCAGCGAGGGACTAGCGGGGGGCCGGGCCAAAAACATTCAGTACTTC. It yields the protein CASSEGLAGGRAKNIQYF.

The chain carries TRBV6-1 and TRBJ1-6, with a tentative D call TRBD1 (6 bases). The CDR3 extends over 15 amino acids. The germline CDR1 and CDR2 sequences are MNHNS and SASEGT. V dropped 10 bases and J dropped 3 bases, with 16 bases sitting between them. The CDR3: CATGVGDDYNSPLHF. The CDR3 DNA is TGTGCCACAGGGGTAGGGGACGACTATAATTCACCCCTCCACTTT.

This clone was seen a single time. This rearrangement joins TRBV13 to TRBJ2-3; D unresolved. V lost 6 bases, J lost 2 bases, and 3 bases lay in between. The CDR3 contains 11 residues. The germline V gene has CDR1 PRHDT and CDR2 FYEKMQ (reference sequence). The CDR3 spells CASSTTDTQYF. Written as DNA, the CDR3 is TGTGCCAGCAGTACCACAGATACGCAGTATTTT.

This chain connects TRBV27 to TRBJ2-7, with TRBD1 matching 8 bases. The junction had 10 bases not matched to a gene; V was cut back by 3 bases and J by 3 bases. Germline loops: CDR1 MNHEY, CDR2 SMNVEV (reference sequence). This CDR3 contains 16 residues. The CDR3 sequence: CASSLNGDRLFYEQYF. The CDR3 DNA sequence: TGTGCCAGCAGTTTGAACGGGGACAGGTTATTCTACGAGCAGTACTTC.